This T cell receptor (beta chain) came from a study of human thymus T cells (dated by TCRdb to about 2020). Context from the whole study: The study characterized TCR alpha and beta repertoires from under 10 infant thymus samples and a few related peripheral blood samples. Donor ages ranging from roughly 6 to 244 days were recorded, and 5 or 6 male and a couple of female infants were included in the cohort.

The thymus tissue came from surgical resects taken out during corrective cardiac surgery. The donors were immunologically healthy infants in Finland who had open corrective cardiac surgery for congenital heart defects. After being mechanically released from the tissue, thymocytes were kept at -70 degrees C in pellets of roughly 10-33 million cells. A QIAsymphony instrument was used to extract genomic DNA from the frozen cell pellets. Note on this clone: Which antigen it targets is not known. Base qualities were left out, and no much larger clone turns up one base away.

General findings and caveats noted by the study authors: V and J gene segment usage appeared biased in both thymic and peripheral blood repertoires. On average, around 780,000 unique TCRB clonotypes were obtained from thymus samples, compared with 70,000 to 100,000 from blood samples. Highly overlapping thymic TCR repertoires among unrelated individuals were reported in the related research.

TCRB and TCRAD loci were amplified from a standardized quantity of quality-controlled genomic DNA using the immunoSEQ multiplex PCR assay. The amplicons covered the V(D)J region and were long enough to include the CDR3 and to identify the V and J genes. Amplicon sequencing was performed on an Illumina platform through the commercial immunoSEQ service. Turning to the authors' computational methods: Primer bias and sequencing errors were corrected as previously described, and TCRAD and TCRB definitions were based on the IMGT database. Analysis of the repertoires was done with immunoSEQ Analyzer 3.0 and VDJTools and included basic statistics, V/J segment usage, diversity estimates, rarefaction and pairwise overlap. To estimate diversity, the Chao1, ChaoE, Efron-Thisted, Shannon and inverse Simpson indices were applied, and diversity was also estimated on datasets down-sampled to the smallest sample. Repertoire overlap was assessed by strict matching of CDR3 nucleotide sequence, V gene and J gene, and clustering was done by Jaccard-based multidimensional scaling. TCRdb obtained this table from immuneACCESS and retained in-frame rearrangements with V and J assigned. These tables miss some clones; where compared with another copy, unresolved V genes account for less than half of the shortfall, and the remainder is unexplained. V and J calls and clone size are those listed in that table; D and trimming were worked out from the DNA. In this sample the table shows tens of thousands of clones, 90% to 95% of which occur a single time. The ten largest account for under 0.04% of the sample.

Including cysteine and phenylalanine, the CDR3 has 14 amino acids. The CDR3 DNA has 42 bases and is translated from base 1. The junction shows trimming of 4 bases on V and 7 bases on J, plus 14 bases between the germline ends. The germline V gene supplies CDR1 SGHDT and CDR2 YYEEEE. This sequence originates from a girl under three years old with a congenital heart defect but otherwise immunologically healthy. The V and J segments used are TRBV5-6 and TRBJ1-4; the D region possibly corresponds to TRBD1 (5 bases align). The sequenced material came from thymus tissue. The DNA reads TGTGCCAGCAGCCCTGAGAGGGGCGGTGAAAAACTGTTTTTT. Its translation reads: CASSPERGGEKLFF.